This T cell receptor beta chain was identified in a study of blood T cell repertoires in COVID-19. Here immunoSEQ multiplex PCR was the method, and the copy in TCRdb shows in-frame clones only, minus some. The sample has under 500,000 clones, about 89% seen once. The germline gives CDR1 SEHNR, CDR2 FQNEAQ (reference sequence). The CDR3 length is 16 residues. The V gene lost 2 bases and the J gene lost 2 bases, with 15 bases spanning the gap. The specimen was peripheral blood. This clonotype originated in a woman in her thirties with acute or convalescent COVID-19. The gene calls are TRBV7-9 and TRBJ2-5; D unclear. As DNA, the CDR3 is TGTGCCAGCAGCTTAACGCCGCTAGGCCCGCAAGAGACCCAGTACTTC. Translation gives CASSLTPLGPQETQYF.